Following are 7 T cell receptor beta chains from one sample sequenced in a study of blood T cell repertoires in COVID-19. Profiling relied on immunoSEQ multiplex PCR, and the TCRdb table lists in-frame clones only, not all of them. The table lists approximately 380,000 clones, 85% of them singletons. What was sequenced was peripheral blood. Receptors were obtained from a woman younger than 30 with acute or convalescent COVID-19.

This rearrangement joins TRBV7-8 to TRBJ2-4; TRBD1 matches 9 bases. CDR3 length: 14 residues. Germline values: CDR1 SGHVS, CDR2 FQNEAQ. The J segment lost 8 bases and the V segment lost 5 bases, leaving 7 bases of the junction unmatched. CDR3 nucleotide sequence: TGTGCCAGCAGCATCCGGGACAGGGAAGACATTCAGTACTTC. This translates into CASSIRDREDIQYF.

The chain recombines TRBV30 with TRBJ1-2; TRBD1 is a possible D gene (5 bases). Germline lookup yields CDR1 GTSNPN and CDR2 SVGIG (reference sequence). CDR3 length: 13 residues. V lost 3 bases and J 4 bases, leaving 12 bases between the germline ends. The chain's CDR3 is CAWRRGEAYGYTF. The CDR3 nucleotides read TGTGCCTGGAGGCGAGGGGAGGCCTATGGCTACACCTTC.

The rearrangement links TRBV29-1 to TRBJ2-1, with D possibly being TRBD1 (5 bases). Germline V gene lookup returns CDR1 SQVTM and CDR2 ANQGSEA. The CDR3 length is 11 residues. V was pared by 7 bases and J by 7 bases, with 11 bases between. The DNA of the CDR3 is TGCAGCGCCCGGCCAGGGAATGAGCAGTTCTTC. Its translation is CSARPGNEQFF.

The V call is TRBV5-1, the J call TRBJ2-7; 7 nucleotides align to TRBD1. J lost 1 base, V lost 4 bases, and 5 bases had no gene match. The germline CDR1 and CDR2 sequences are SGHRS and YFSETQ. The CDR3 runs to 14 residues. The CDR3 sequence: CASSDWGQSYEQYF. The CDR3 DNA sequence: TGCGCCAGCAGCGATTGGGGACAGTCCTACGAGCAGTACTTC.

J is TRBJ1-2 and V is TRBV15; D not certain. The V end was cut by 4 bases, the J end by 0 bases, with 9 bases between. Germline loops: CDR1 LNHNV, CDR2 YYDKDF (reference sequence). This CDR3 comprises 14 residues. The CDR3 DNA reads as TGTGCCACCAGCAAGGGAGCGACTAACTATGGCTACACCTTC. Residues: CATSKGATNYGYTF. Complete variable domain (other parts from reference TRBV15 and TRBJ1-2): DAMVIQNPRYQVTQFGKPVTLSCSQTLNHNVMYWYQQKSSQAPKLLFHYYDKDFNNEADTPDNFQSRRPNTSFCFLDIRSPGLGDTAMYLCATSKGATNYGYTFGSGTRLTVV.

The V and J genes are TRBV18 and TRBJ2-7; D ambiguous. The CDR3 extends over 13 amino acids. V was cut by 0 bases and J by 6 bases, with 9 bases left in between. Germline V gene data show CDR1 as KGHSH and CDR2 as LQKENI. CDR3 loop: CASSPPLRREQYF. The DNA for the CDR3 is TGTGCCAGCTCACCACCGTTGAGGCGCGAGCAGTACTTC.

This clone was counted ten times or more. The V call is TRBV6-1, the J call TRBJ1-5; D ambiguous. Between the trimmed V and J ends, which lost 0 bases and 1 base, there was a span of 10 bases. The germline CDR1 and CDR2 sequences are MNHNS and SASEGT. The CDR3 is 16 amino acids. CDR3 region: CASSEAGYRSNQPQHF. In nucleotides, the CDR3 is TGTGCCAGCAGTGAAGCCGGATACAGAAGCAATCAGCCCCAGCATTTT.